The 7 T cell receptor beta chains below were found in one sample sequenced in a study of shared clonotypes between healthy human individuals. Naive CD8 populations comprised CD45RO-negative cells positively selected for CCR7, excluding terminally differentiated effector memory CD45RA+ cells. Here immunoSEQ multiplex PCR was the method, and the copy in TCRdb shows in-frame clones only, minus some. The sample has about 550,000 clones, 95% seen once. Specimen: naive CD8+ T cells sorted from blood. The origin of the receptors is a woman aged 25-40 years in good health.

The rearrangement links TRBV19 to TRBJ1-4; D is possibly TRBD1 (5 bases). Trimming pared 5 bases from V and 5 bases from J, leaving 18 bases between. The CDR3 sequence is 16 residues long. CDR1 is LNHDA, CDR2 SQIVND, per germline (reference sequence). CDR3 residues: CASSPNPGRGNEKLFF. The CDR3 DNA is TGTGCCAGTAGTCCAAACCCGGGACGGGGGAATGAAAAACTGTTTTTT.

The chain has TRBV5-1 and TRBJ2-1; D uncertain. This CDR3 comprises 14 residues. Germline V lookup: CDR1 SGHRS, CDR2 YFSETQ. V gave up 2 bases and J gave up 2 bases, with 8 bases separating them. In nucleotides, the CDR3 is TGCGCCAGCAGCTTAGCGTCGCCCTACAATGAGCAGTTCTTC. Its protein is CASSLASPYNEQFF.

V usage is TRBV29-1 and J usage is TRBJ1-4; weak D call: TRBD1 (6 bases). V was clipped by 8 bases and J by 4 bases, with 14 bases between them. The CDR3 has 13 amino acids. The V gene's germline CDR1 is SQVTM and CDR2 ANQGSEA. CDR3 loop: CSIPQGINEKLFF. The CDR3 region has the DNA TGCAGCATCCCTCAGGGGATTAATGAAAAACTGTTTTTT.

The rearrangement links TRBV28 to TRBJ2-1; a weak D match, TRBD2 (5 bases). CDR1 is MDHEN, CDR2 SYDVKM, per germline. V shed 6 bases and J shed 6 bases, with 24 bases lying between them. The CDR3 has 17 residues. In DNA, the CDR3 is TGTGCCAGCAGCCCCGTGGAAGGGAGCCTCTCCCGCAATGAGCAGTTCTTC. Translation gives CASSPVEGSLSRNEQFF.

A word on this clone: Its ends do not fully match the called genes, so a read error is possible. The chain employs TRBV4-2 and TRBJ1-2; D gene uncertain. CDR1 and CDR2 from the germline V gene are LGHNA and YNFKEQ. This CDR3 has 11 residues. CDR3 bases: TGTGCCAGCAGCCGTAACAATGGCTACACCTTC. Residues: CASSRNNGYTF.

The rearrangement uses TRBV10-2 and TRBJ1-2; 8 nucleotides match TRBD1. Germline V lookup: CDR1 WSHSY, CDR2 SAAADI. The trim removed 8 bases at V and 2 bases at J, leaving 13 bases unmatched. The CDR3 runs 16 residues. This chain's CDR3 is CASRSGTGGYNYGYTF. The CDR3 DNA reads as TGCGCCAGCCGGTCCGGGACAGGAGGATACAACTATGGCTACACCTTC.

This clone has a handful of counts. The rearrangement uses TRBV19 and TRBJ1-1; the D is unclear. The germline V gene encodes CDR1 LNHDA and CDR2 SQIVND (reference sequence). Trimming removed 5 bases from V and 0 bases from J, with 4 bases in between. This CDR3 has 12 residues. The CDR3 is CASSLLNTEAFF. The CDR3, as DNA: TGTGCCAGTAGTCTATTGAACACTGAAGCTTTCTTT.